These T cell receptor beta chains were read from a single sample in a study of tissue T cells after allogeneic stem cell transplantation. Profiled with immunoSEQ multiplex PCR; TCRdb holds only in-frame clones, not every one. The sample yields thousands of clones, approximately 80% seen once. The source was skin, collected at autopsy. The receptors originated from a male patient of 60 years or more with steroid-refractory graft-versus-host disease after an allogeneic stem cell transplant. Part of the T cell pool may stem from the graft donor. Both conserved end residues are part of each CDR3. Fields, in order: D gene, clone size, J gene, V gene, CDR3 DNA, CDR3 protein. The D gene is left open where the match is weak. For some rows the clone size is stated as once, few or many, or as a class when expanded; others skip it.

D: TRBD1; size: -; J: TRBJ2-5; V: TRBV11-2; DNA: TGTGCCAGCAGCTTGGGGACAGGGGGCACTGGGGAGACCCAGTACTTC; CDR3: CASSLGTGGTGETQYF
D: -; size: once; J: TRBJ1-1; V: TRBV7-2; DNA: TGTGCCAGCAGCTTACAGGGGTACACTGAAGCTTTCTTT; CDR3: CASSLQGYTEAFF
D: TRBD1; size: -; J: TRBJ2-7; V: TRBV4-1; DNA: TGCGCCAGCAGCCAACGACAGGGACGGAGATACGAGCAGTACTTC; CDR3: CASSQRQGRRYEQYF
D: -; size: -; J: TRBJ2-3; V: TRBV12-5; DNA: TGTGCTAGTGCTCCGCCGACAGGCGGGGGCACAGATACGCAGTATTTT; CDR3: CASAPPTGGGTDTQYF
D: TRBD2; size: -; J: TRBJ2-3; V: TRBV28; DNA: TGTGCCAGCAGTTTATTTATTTTAAGCGGGGAGGGCACAGATACGCAGTATTTT; CDR3: CASSLFILSGEGTDTQYF
D: -; size: once; J: TRBJ2-7; V: TRBV4-1; DNA: TGCGCCAGCAGCCAAGAACAGGGCGAGCAGTACTTC; CDR3: CASSQEQGEQYF
D: TRBD1; size: few; J: TRBJ2-2; V: TRBV9; DNA: TGTGCCAGCAGCGTGAGGCCCAGGGGGCAAGGGACCGGGGAGCTGTTTTTT; CDR3: CASSVRPRGQGTGELFF
D: -; size: -; J: TRBJ2-5; V: TRBV15; DNA: TGTGCCACCAGCCCGGGACTTCAAGAGACCCAGTACTTC; CDR3: CATSPGLQETQYF
D: -; size: -; J: TRBJ2-7; V: TRBV27; DNA: TGTGCCAGCGGGCCAGGGACCGATCTCGAGCAGTACTTC; CDR3: CASGPGTDLEQYF
D: -; size: once; J: TRBJ2-7; V: TRBV7-2; DNA: TGTGCCAGCAGCCCCGAGAGAAGGACCTACGAGCAGTACTTC; CDR3: CASSPERRTYEQYF
D: -; size: -; J: TRBJ2-7; V: TRBV5-1; DNA: TGCGCCAGCAGCTACCGGGGACTCCCCTACGAGCAGTACTTC; CDR3: CASSYRGLPYEQYF
D: TRBD1; size: -; J: TRBJ2-7; V: TRBV19; DNA: TGTGCCAGTAGCACTCGGGACAGGTTCTCCTACGAGCAGTACTTC; CDR3: CASSTRDRFSYEQYF
D: TRBD2; size: -; J: TRBJ2-3; V: TRBV24-1; DNA: TGTGCCACCAGTGATTTGGTGACTAGCGGGGGACCCCGTTTTGATACAGATACGCAGTATTTT; CDR3: CATSDLVTSGGPRFDTDTQYF
D: -; size: -; J: TRBJ2-7; V: TRBV2; DNA: TGTGCCAGCGGACAGAATCCATCCTACGAGCAGTACTTC; CDR3: CASGQNPSYEQYF
D: -; size: few; J: TRBJ1-2; V: TRBV30; DNA: TGTGCCTGGAGTGTCCCCGTAAACTATGGCTACACCTTC; CDR3: CAWSVPVNYGYTF
D: -; size: -; J: TRBJ2-1; V: TRBV20-1; DNA: TGCAGTGCTAACCCGGACAATGAGCAGTTCTTC; CDR3: CSANPDNEQFF
D: -; size: -; J: TRBJ1-3; V: TRBV6-1; DNA: TGTGCCAGCAGTGAAAAGGATTCCTCTGGAAACACCATATATTTT; CDR3: CASSEKDSSGNTIYF
D: TRBD1; size: -; J: TRBJ2-5; V: TRBV29-1; DNA: TGCAGCGTTAAAAAGGGGGCAGGAGAGACCCAGTACTTC; CDR3: CSVKKGAGETQYF
D: -; size: few; J: TRBJ1-4; V: TRBV7-9; DNA: TGTGCCAGCAGCTTGTTTGACACCGGCGAAAAACTGTTTTTT; CDR3: CASSLFDTGEKLFF
D: -; size: -; J: TRBJ2-7; V: TRBV6-2/TRBV6-3; DNA: TGTGCCAGCAGTTACTCGAGCTCGGGCTCCTACGAGCAGTACTTC; CDR3: CASSYSSSGSYEQYF
D: TRBD1; size: -; J: TRBJ1-2; V: TRBV11-2; DNA: TGTGCCAGCAGCTCCCTGGGGAAGGGACAGAGTGGCTACACCTTC; CDR3: CASSSLGKGQSGYTF
D: -; size: -; J: TRBJ1-3; V: TRBV11-2; DNA: TGTGCCAGCAGCCCAGGACGAGGTGTAGGAAACACCATATATTTT; CDR3: CASSPGRGVGNTIYF
D: -; size: -; J: TRBJ2-5; V: TRBV6-2/TRBV6-3; DNA: TGTGCCAGCAGTTACATTCCAGGGGCCGAGACCCAGTACTTC; CDR3: CASSYIPGAETQYF
D: -; size: -; J: TRBJ1-3; V: TRBV3-1/TRBV3-2; DNA: TGTGCCAGCAGCCCCCGCGAGGGAACCGGAAACACCATATATTTT; CDR3: CASSPREGTGNTIYF
D: -; size: -; J: TRBJ2-7; V: TRBV5-1; DNA: TGCGCCAGCAGCTTTAACAGGGACGTCTCGGCCTACGAGCAGTACTTC; CDR3: CASSFNRDVSAYEQYF
D: -; size: -; J: TRBJ2-7; V: TRBV27; DNA: TGTGCCAGCAGTTTAACGGGGCAAAGGGATACCTACGAGCAGTACTTC; CDR3: CASSLTGQRDTYEQYF
D: -; size: -; J: TRBJ2-6; V: TRBV6-6; DNA: TGTGCCAGCAGCACCATCCTAGGGGCAGGATATACCTCTGGGGCCAACGTCCTGACTTTC; CDR3: CASSTILGAGYTSGANVLTF
D: -; size: few; J: TRBJ2-2; V: TRBV6-5; DNA: TGTGCCGGCCGTCCCGCGAACACCGGGGAGCTGTTTTTT; CDR3: CAGRPANTGELFF
D: TRBD1; size: -; J: TRBJ2-2; V: TRBV24-1; DNA: TGTGCCACCAGTGATTTGCAGTCCGGGACAGGGTTCACCGGGGAGCTGTTTTTT; CDR3: CATSDLQSGTGFTGELFF
D: TRBD1; size: -; J: TRBJ1-1; V: TRBV6-2/TRBV6-3; DNA: TGTGCCAGCAGCCTGACAGGGGCCGAAGCTTTCTTT; CDR3: CASSLTGAEAFF
D: TRBD1; size: -; J: TRBJ1-2; V: TRBV24-1; DNA: TGTGCCACCAGTATAACAGGGGGGGATGGCTACACCTTC; CDR3: CATSITGGDGYTF
D: -; size: -; J: TRBJ2-1; V: TRBV2; DNA: TGTGCCAGCAGACCGGGCCCCCTACGGGATGAGCAGTTCTTC; CDR3: CASRPGPLRDEQFF
D: -; size: -; J: TRBJ2-7; V: TRBV2; DNA: TGTGCCAGCTTAGGGGGGGCAATGAACGAGCAGTACTTC; CDR3: CASLGGAMNEQYF
D: -; size: -; J: TRBJ2-3; V: TRBV7-8; DNA: TGTGCCAGCAGCTTAGCCCCCCTAGGCGATACGCAGTATTTT; CDR3: CASSLAPLGDTQYF
D: -; size: -; J: TRBJ1-5; V: TRBV27; DNA: TGTGCCAGCAGTCGACAATTACCTACCTATAGCAATCAGCCCCAGCATTTT; CDR3: CASSRQLPTYSNQPQHF
D: -; size: -; J: TRBJ2-7; V: TRBV10-3; DNA: TGTGCCATCACCGAGTCAGGAGACTTCGAGCAGTACTTC; CDR3: CAITESGDFEQYF
D: -; size: -; J: TRBJ1-2; V: TRBV7-9; DNA: TGTGCCAGCAGCTGGGGGGCAGAGGCGTCCGGCTACACCTTC; CDR3: CASSWGAEASGYTF
D: -; size: once; J: TRBJ1-1; V: TRBV5-4; DNA: TGTGCCAGCAGCTTGGGACCGGGACACACAAGGCCTGAAGCTTTCTTT; CDR3: CASSLGPGHTRPEAFF
D: TRBD1; size: -; J: TRBJ1-5; V: TRBV6-6; DNA: TGTGCCAGCAGTCAGGGGGATAGCAATCAGCCCCAGCATTTT; CDR3: CASSQGDSNQPQHF
D: -; size: -; J: TRBJ1-5; V: TRBV6-5; DNA: TGTGCCAGCAGTTACCGGAGCGGGGGACGTGGTCAGCCCCAGCATTTT; CDR3: CASSYRSGGRGQPQHF
D: -; size: -; J: TRBJ1-5; V: TRBV6-5; DNA: TGTGCCAGCAAATCAAGAGGCCGCAATCAGCCCCAGCATTTT; CDR3: CASKSRGRNQPQHF
D: -; size: -; J: TRBJ1-1; V: TRBV21-1; DNA: TGTGCCAGCAGCGTTTGGGAGGGGCCTTACACTGAAGCTTTCTTT; CDR3: CASSVWEGPYTEAFF
D: -; size: once; J: TRBJ2-3; V: TRBV6-4; DNA: TGTGCCAGCAGTGCCAGGCCCTCCACAGATACGCAGTATTTT; CDR3: CASSARPSTDTQYF
D: TRBD1; size: -; J: TRBJ1-2; V: TRBV19; DNA: TGTGCCAGTAGTAGGAGGACAGGGCCATTCTATGGCTACACCTTC; CDR3: CASSRRTGPFYGYTF
D: -; size: -; J: TRBJ2-7; V: TRBV28; DNA: TGTGCCAGCAGTCTCAGCGCGGACGAGCAGTACTTC; CDR3: CASSLSADEQYF